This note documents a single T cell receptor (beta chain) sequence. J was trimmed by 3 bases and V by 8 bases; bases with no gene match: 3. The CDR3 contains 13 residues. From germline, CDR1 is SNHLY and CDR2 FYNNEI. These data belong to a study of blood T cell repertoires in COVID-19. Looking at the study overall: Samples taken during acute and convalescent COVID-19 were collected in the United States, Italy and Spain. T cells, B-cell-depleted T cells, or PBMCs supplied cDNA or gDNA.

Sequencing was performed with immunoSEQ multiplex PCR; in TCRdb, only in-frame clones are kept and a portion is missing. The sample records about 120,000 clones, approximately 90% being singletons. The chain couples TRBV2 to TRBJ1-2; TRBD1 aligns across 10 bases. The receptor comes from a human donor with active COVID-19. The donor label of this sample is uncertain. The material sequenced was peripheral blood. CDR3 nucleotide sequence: TGTGCCAGCTGGGGGACAGGGGACTATGGCTACACCTTC. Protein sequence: CASWGTGDYGYTF.